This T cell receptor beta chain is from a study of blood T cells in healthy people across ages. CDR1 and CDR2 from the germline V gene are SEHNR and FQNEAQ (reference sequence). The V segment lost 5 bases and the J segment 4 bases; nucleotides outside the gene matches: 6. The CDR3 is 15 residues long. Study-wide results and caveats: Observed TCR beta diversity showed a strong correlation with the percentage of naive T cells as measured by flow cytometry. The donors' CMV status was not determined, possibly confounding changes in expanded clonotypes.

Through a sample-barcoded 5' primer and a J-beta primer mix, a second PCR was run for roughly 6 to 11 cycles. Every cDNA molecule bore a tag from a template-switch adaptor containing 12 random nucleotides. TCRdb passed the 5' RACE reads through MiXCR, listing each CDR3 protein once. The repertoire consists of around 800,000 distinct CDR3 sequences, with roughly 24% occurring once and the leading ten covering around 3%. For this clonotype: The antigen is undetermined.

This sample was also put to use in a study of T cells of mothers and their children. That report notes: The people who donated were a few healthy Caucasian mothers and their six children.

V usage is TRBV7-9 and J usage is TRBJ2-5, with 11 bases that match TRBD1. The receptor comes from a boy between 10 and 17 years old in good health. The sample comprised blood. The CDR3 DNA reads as TGTGCCAGCAGCAGAGACGGACAGGGGGCAGAGACCCAGTACTTC. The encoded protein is CASSRDGQGAETQYF. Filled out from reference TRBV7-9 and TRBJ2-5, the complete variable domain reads DTGVSQNPRHKITKRGQNVTFRCDPISEHNRLYWYRQTLGQGPEFLTYFQNEAQLEKSRLLSDRFSAERPKGSFSTLEIQRTEQGDSAMYLCASSRDGQGAETQYFGPGTRLLVL.